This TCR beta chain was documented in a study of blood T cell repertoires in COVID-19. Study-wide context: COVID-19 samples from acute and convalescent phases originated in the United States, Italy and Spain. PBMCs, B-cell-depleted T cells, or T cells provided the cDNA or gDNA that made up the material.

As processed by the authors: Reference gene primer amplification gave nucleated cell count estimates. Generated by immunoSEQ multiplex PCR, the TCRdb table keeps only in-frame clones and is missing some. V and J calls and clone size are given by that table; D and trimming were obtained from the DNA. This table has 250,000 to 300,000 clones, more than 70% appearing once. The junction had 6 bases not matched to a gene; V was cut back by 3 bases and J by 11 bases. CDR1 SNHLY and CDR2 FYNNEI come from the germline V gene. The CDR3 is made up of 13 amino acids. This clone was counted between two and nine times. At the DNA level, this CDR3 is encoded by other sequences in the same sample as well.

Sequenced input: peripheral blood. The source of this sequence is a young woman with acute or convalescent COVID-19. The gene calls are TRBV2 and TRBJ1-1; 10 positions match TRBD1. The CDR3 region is CASSDGTGVEAFF. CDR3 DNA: TGTGCCAGCAGTGATGGGACAGGGGTTGAGGCTTTCTTT.